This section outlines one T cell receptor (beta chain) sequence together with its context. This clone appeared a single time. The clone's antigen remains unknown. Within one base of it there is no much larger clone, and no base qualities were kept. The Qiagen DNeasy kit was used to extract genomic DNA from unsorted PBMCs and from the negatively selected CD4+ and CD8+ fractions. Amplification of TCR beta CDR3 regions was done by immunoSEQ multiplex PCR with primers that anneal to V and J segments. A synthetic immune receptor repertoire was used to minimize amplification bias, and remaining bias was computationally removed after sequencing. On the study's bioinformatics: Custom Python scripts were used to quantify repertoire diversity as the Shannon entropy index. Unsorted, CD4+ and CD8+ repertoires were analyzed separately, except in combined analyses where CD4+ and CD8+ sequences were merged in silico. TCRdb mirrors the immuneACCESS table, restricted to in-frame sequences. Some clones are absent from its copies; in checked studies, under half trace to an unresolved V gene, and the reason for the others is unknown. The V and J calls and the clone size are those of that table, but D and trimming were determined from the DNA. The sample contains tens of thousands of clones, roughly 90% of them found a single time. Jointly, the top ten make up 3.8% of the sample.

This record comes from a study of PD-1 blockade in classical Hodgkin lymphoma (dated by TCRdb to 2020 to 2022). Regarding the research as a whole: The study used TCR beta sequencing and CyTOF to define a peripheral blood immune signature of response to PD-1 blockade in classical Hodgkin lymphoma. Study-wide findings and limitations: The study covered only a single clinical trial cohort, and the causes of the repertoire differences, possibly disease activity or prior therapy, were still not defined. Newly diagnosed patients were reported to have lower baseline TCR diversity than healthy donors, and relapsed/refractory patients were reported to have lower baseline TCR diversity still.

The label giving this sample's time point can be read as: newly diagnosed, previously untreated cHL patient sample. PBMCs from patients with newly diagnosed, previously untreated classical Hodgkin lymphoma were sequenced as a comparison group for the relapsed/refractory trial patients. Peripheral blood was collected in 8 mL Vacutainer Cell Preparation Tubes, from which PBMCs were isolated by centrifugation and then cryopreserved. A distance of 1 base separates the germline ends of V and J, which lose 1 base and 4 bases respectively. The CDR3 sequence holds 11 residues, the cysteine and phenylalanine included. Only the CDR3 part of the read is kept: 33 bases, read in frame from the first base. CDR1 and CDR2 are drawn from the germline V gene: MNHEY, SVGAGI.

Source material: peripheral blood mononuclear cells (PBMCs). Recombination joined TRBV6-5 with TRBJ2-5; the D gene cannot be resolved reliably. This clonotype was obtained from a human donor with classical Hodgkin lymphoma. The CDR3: CASSYLETQYF. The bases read TGTGCCAGCAGTTACTTAGAGACCCAGTACTTC.